This TCR beta chain was identified in a study of cytomegalovirus exposure and HLA in healthy donors. The overall study: Findings of an earlier analysis included some 110 million unique TCR beta sequences from 180 million or so T cells.

Study-wide points: One variant, a missense change in DCLRE1C, was linked in a later analysis to TCR beta V- and J-gene trimming. Relative to the approximately 700-donor mean, N-insertions were reportedly fewer in an Asian-associated ancestry cluster in a later analysis. The classifier reportedly diagnosed cytomegalovirus status with high specificity and sensitivity.

To note about this clone: Its specificity is not known.

It was with 60 Vbeta and 13 Jbeta primers that the PCR ran. Only in-frame clones appear in the TCRdb table, and some are missing; sequencing was by immunoSEQ multiplex PCR. The profile covers over 65,000 clones, with about 68% appearing a single time and under 7.5% taken by the ten largest. This CDR3 comprises 13 residues. V was trimmed by 1 base and J by 8 bases, leaving 11 bases between them. In germline, CDR1 is MDHEN, CDR2 SYDVKM. The sequencing sample was made of PBMCs. This chain uses TRBV28 with TRBJ1-2; D is perhaps TRBD1 (5 bases). The origin of this receptor is a woman between 45 and 60 years old in good health and CMV-seropositive. This CDR3 is CASSLLGEGGYTF. In DNA form, the CDR3 reads TGTGCCAGCAGTTTATTGGGGGAGGGAGGCTACACCTTC.